The clone carrying this TCR beta chain has only a few counts. Its cognate antigen is unknown. Every participating donor gave one draw, a heparinised blood sample averaging roughly 100 mL. The data originate from a study of beta chain features in type 1 diabetes. As for the study in general: Analysis included about 100 million sorted cells drawn from all samples.

This CDR3 is 14 amino acids long. CDR1 and CDR2 from the germline V gene are SGHAT and FQDESV (reference sequence). V was pared by 0 bases and J by 1 base, with 5 bases between. As every portion of the isolated RNA was reverse transcribed, the sequencing read expressed TCRB transcripts. Only in-frame clones appear in the TCRdb table, and some are missing; sequencing was by immunoSEQ multiplex PCR. The sample lists about 99,000 clones, over 25% occurring once. Study-wide results and caveats: VDJ junctions sequenced from type 1 diabetes patients showed fewer insertions and more deletions. The study left unresolved whether HLA type influences TCRB rearrangement. Type 1 diabetes patients showed a moderate but significant shortening of TCRB CDR3s in all four CD4+ subsets.

V and J are TRBV11-1 and TRBJ2-3; a possible D gene is TRBD2 (5 bases). This clonotype was obtained from a woman aged 18-30 years with type 1 diabetes. Sequenced input: central memory CD4+ T cells from blood. The CDR3 spells CASSLAGGTDTQYF. CDR3 DNA: TGTGCCAGCAGCTTAGCGGGAGGCACAGATACGCAGTATTTT.